These 14 T cell receptor beta chains came from one sample sequenced in a study of blood T cell repertoires in COVID-19. Assay used: immunoSEQ multiplex PCR; TCRdb lists only in-frame clones, some missing. The sample has some 150,000 clones, around 91% seen once; the top ten hold roughly 0.77%. The sample taken for sequencing was PBMCs or T cells enriched from blood (not recorded which). Receptor source: a young woman who had recovered from COVID-19.

The J gene is TRBJ2-2, the V gene TRBV2; D is unclear. CDR1 is SNHLY, CDR2 FYNNEI, per germline. The V end was cut by 4 bases, the J end by 6 bases, with 12 bases between. This CDR3 comprises 14 residues. The CDR3 sequence is CASSGLGSAGELFF. The CDR3 coding sequence is TGTGCCAGCAGTGGACTCGGGTCGGCCGGGGAGCTGTTTTTT.

The rearrangement links TRBV2 to TRBJ2-1; no clear D. Trimming removed 5 bases at V and 4 bases at J, with 9 bases between. CDR3 size: 13 residues. From germline, CDR1 is SNHLY and CDR2 FYNNEI. CDR3 sequence (DNA): TGTGCCAGCAGTTGGGCCTCTTACAATGAGCAGTTCTTC. This translates into CASSWASYNEQFF.

V usage is TRBV7-2 and J usage is TRBJ1-3, with 11 bases lining up with TRBD1. The length of the CDR3 is 17 residues. Germline-derived CDR1 and CDR2 are SGHTA and FQGNSA. The J segment lost 0 bases and the V segment lost 4 bases, leaving 5 bases of the junction unmatched. CDR3 bases: TGTGCCAGCAGCTCCGGACAGGGGGCGATCTCTGGAAACACCATATATTTT. Amino acids: CASSSGQGAISGNTIYF.

V is TRBV19 and J is TRBJ1-1; TRBD1 might be the D (6 bases). Trimming took 5 bases from V and 4 from J, leaving 17 bases between them. The CDR3 has 15 amino acids. Germline V gene data show CDR1 as LNHDA and CDR2 as SQIVND (reference sequence). The CDR3 reads CASSPLEGGSTEAFF. The CDR3 DNA reads as TGTGCCAGTAGTCCTCTTGAGGGGGGGTCCACTGAAGCTTTCTTT.

This clone has a single count. At one end the junction does not follow the germline gene, possibly because of a read error. The gene calls are TRBV5-5 and TRBJ2-7; no clear D. The CDR3 spans 15 residues. The germline CDR1 and CDR2 sequences are SGHKS and YYEKEE (reference sequence). CDR3 in amino acids: CASSFSAYVYYEQHF. The CDR3 DNA reads as TGTGCCAGCAGCTTCTCGGCCTACGTATACTACGAGCAGCACTTC.

This chain joins TRBV18 and TRBJ1-3, with D tentatively TRBD1 (5 bases). Trimming pared 0 bases from V and 2 bases from J, leaving 11 bases between. The CDR3 spans 16 residues. In germline, CDR1 is KGHSH, CDR2 LQKENI. CDR3 sequence (DNA): TGTGCCAGCTCACCACCCCACAGGATTACTGGAAACACCATATATTTT. Encoded protein: CASSPPHRITGNTIYF.

The chain uses TRBV4-3 and TRBJ1-3, with 7 bases identical to TRBD1. The CDR3 is made up of 19 amino acids. V was pared by 0 bases and J by 0 bases, with 11 bases of the junction left unmatched. Germline-derived CDR1 and CDR2 are LGHNA and YSLEER. In DNA form, the CDR3 reads TGCGCCAGCAGCCAAGATATCGGGGACAGTCACCGCTCTGGAAACACCATATATTTT. As protein: CASSQDIGDSHRSGNTIYF.

The chain employs TRBV5-1 and TRBJ2-7, with TRBD2 matching 8 bases. Germline CDR1 is SGHRS and CDR2 is YFSETQ. CDR3 length equals 16 residues. The J segment lost 1 base and the V segment lost 4 bases, leaving 10 bases of the junction unmatched. The CDR3 sequence is CASSLGGAGGSYEQYF. The CDR3 DNA reads as TGCGCCAGCAGCCTTGGGGGGGCGGGAGGTTCCTACGAGCAGTACTTC. The whole variable domain, filled in from reference TRBV5-1 and TRBJ2-7, reads KAGVTQTPRYLIKTRGQQVTLSCSPISGHRSVSWYQQTPGQGLQFLFEYFSETQRNKGNFPGRFSGRQFSNSRSEMNVSTLELGDSALYLCASSLGGAGGSYEQYFGPGTRLTVT.

The chain couples TRBV7-3 to TRBJ2-1, with 9 bases aligning to TRBD2. The germline V gene encodes CDR1 SGHTA and CDR2 FQGTGA. V was pared by 5 bases and J by 4 bases, with 12 bases of the junction left unmatched. This CDR3 region has 17 residues. CDR3 sequence: CASSPQGREGLYNEQFF. In DNA form, the CDR3 reads TGTGCCAGCAGCCCCCAGGGGCGGGAGGGCCTATACAATGAGCAGTTCTTC.

The genes are TRBV12-3 or TRBV12-4 and TRBJ2-2; D is ambiguous. V was pared by 6 bases and J by 9 bases, with 8 bases between. The CDR3 contains 11 residues. In DNA, the CDR3 is TGTGCCAGCAGCGTAGCAAGGGAGCTGTTTTTT. Translating gives CASSVARELFF.

The V call is TRBV9, the J call TRBJ1-1; TRBD1 matches at 10 bases. Germline CDR1 reads SGDLS; CDR2 reads YYNGEE. The CDR3 totals 16 residues. V shed 3 bases, J shed 5 bases, and the junction held 10 bases outside the gene matches. The CDR3: CASSDRDRGEGTEAFF. The CDR3 bases are TGTGCCAGCAGCGACCGGGACAGGGGCGAAGGGACTGAAGCTTTCTTT.

This rearrangement joins TRBV2 to TRBJ2-5; no clear D. The CDR3 spans 13 residues. CDR1 and CDR2 (germline): SNHLY, FYNNEI. Trimming took off 6 bases at V and 5 bases at J, with 13 bases between the two ends. Here the CDR3 DNA reads TGTGCCAGCAGCTCTGACGCCAGGGAGACCCAGTACTTC. Translating it yields CASSSDARETQYF.

The gene calls are TRBV7-2 and TRBJ2-1; 10 nucleotides line up with TRBD2. Per the germline V gene, CDR1 is SGHTA and CDR2 is FQGNSA. V shed 1 base and J 9 bases; nucleotides not matched to a gene: 9. The CDR3 consists of 16 residues. In DNA, the CDR3 is TGTGCCAGCAGCTTAGGGACTAGCGGAGCGGTAGGTGAGCAGTTCTTC. Protein sequence: CASSLGTSGAVGEQFF.

This chain joins TRBV4-3 and TRBJ2-3, with D possibly matching TRBD2 (6 bases). The germline V and J ends were trimmed by 0 bases and 3 bases, with 10 bases remaining between them. The CDR3 is 15 amino acids. Germline CDR1 LGHNA, CDR2 YSLEER. The CDR3 nucleotides are TGCGCCAGCAGCCAAGATCCGGGGGTGACAGATACGCAGTATTTT. Amino acids: CASSQDPGVTDTQYF.